The next 25 T cell receptor beta chains were all read from a single sample in a study of regulatory T cells in long-lasting Graves disease. For TCR beta, libraries came from iRepertoire HTBI primers and Arm-PCR of CDR3 regions. TCRdb independently ran MiXCR on the multiplex PCR reads; one entry per CDR3 protein. This table holds roughly 350,000 distinct CDR3 sequences, around 15% found once. Time point indicated: newly diagnosed GD, antithyroid drugs for less than 3 months. The TCR library used RNA extracted from PBMCs. These data also featured in a second study, about T cells in Graves' hyperthyroidism and ophthalmopathy.

Sequencing was performed on peripheral blood mononuclear cells (PBMCs), taken at new diagnosis, from a patient treated with antithyroid drugs. The source of these receptors is a man aged 35-49 years with Graves disease.

This clonotype has ten or more counts. The V gene is TRBV5-1, the J gene TRBJ2-1; D gene uncertain. Trimming took 0 bases from V and 3 from J, leaving 13 bases between them. The CDR3 runs to 16 residues. CDR1 is SGHRS and CDR2 is YFSETQ in the germline V gene. CDR3 protein: CASSLEGLIVYNEQFF. CDR3 coding DNA: TGCGCCAGCAGCTTGGAAGGGCTTATCGTCTACAATGAGCAGTTCTTC.

This clonotype was counted at least ten times. This chain uses TRBV5-1 with TRBJ1-4; D is unclear. Germline V gene data show CDR1 as SGHRS and CDR2 as YFSETQ. CDR3 size: 14 residues. The V gene lost 3 bases and the J gene lost 6 bases, with 12 bases spanning the gap. The CDR3, as DNA: TGCGCCAGCAGCTGGGCTCCTGGGGATGAAAAACTGTTTTTT. Amino acid sequence: CASSWAPGDEKLFF.

With regard to this clonotype: A read error may be the cause here, since a much bigger clone is one base away. The rearrangement joins TRBV29-1 to TRBJ2-3; TRBD2 matches at 9 bases. Germline assignment: CDR1 SQVTM and CDR2 ANQGSEA. The J segment lost 3 bases and the V segment lost 4 bases, leaving 5 bases of the junction unmatched. CDR3 length: 14 amino acids. CDR3 residues: CSVVAGGPTDTQYF. The CDR3 region has the DNA TGCAGCGTTGTTGCGGGGGGGCCGACAGATACGCAGTATTTT.

This clonotype showed up just a few times. The J gene is TRBJ2-3, the V gene TRBV19, with a tentative D call TRBD2 (6 bases). This CDR3 region has 17 residues. Germline V gene sequence: CDR1 LNHDA, CDR2 SQIVND (reference sequence). Deletions cut 4 bases from V and 0 bases from J, with 17 bases between. The CDR3 bases are TGTGCCAGTAGTACCTATCTTCTGCGGGGAAGCACAGATACGCAGTATTTT. Translating it yields CASSTYLLRGSTDTQYF.

This clonotype was seen a few times. The chain has TRBV6-1 and TRBJ2-3, with D perhaps TRBD1 (5 bases). Germline CDR1 is MNHNS and CDR2 is SASEGT. Trimming cost V 5 bases and J 0 bases, with 12 bases left between them. This CDR3 comprises 15 residues. CDR3 loop: CASSIDRTSTDTQYF. DNA of the CDR3: TGTGCCAGCAGTATCGACAGAACTAGCACAGATACGCAGTATTTT.

A remark on this clonotype: This may arise from a read error, as a much more abundant clone is one base away. The chain carries TRBV12-3 or TRBV12-4 and TRBJ2-7, with a weak D call TRBD2 (7 bases). The CDR3 consists of 14 residues. V was shortened by 3 bases and J by 8 bases, with 17 bases between the two germline ends. CDR3 bases: TGTGCCAGCAGTTTTTCGGGGGGCCAGAGCAAGCAGTACTTC. It encodes CASSFSGGQSKQYF.

The sample holds many counts of this clonotype. The rearrangement joins TRBV20-1 to TRBJ2-7; tentatively, D is TRBD1 or TRBD2 (5 bases each). The CDR3 totals 12 residues. V was pared by 5 bases and J by 0 bases, with 8 bases between. Germline V gives CDR1 DFQATT, CDR2 SNEGSKA (reference sequence). The CDR3 nucleotides are TGCAGTGCTGGGACGTCCTCCTACGAGCAGTACTTC. Protein product: CSAGTSSYEQYF.

Only one count was recorded for this clonotype. A read error may be the cause here, since a much bigger clone is one base away. V usage is TRBV7-2 and J usage is TRBJ2-4; D is uncertain. Trimming left V 3 bases short and J 13 bases short, with 16 bases between. The CDR3 covers 13 residues. The germline CDR1 and CDR2 sequences are SGHTA and FQGNSA. The CDR3 protein is CASSFEPGNEQYF. The CDR3 DNA follows: TGTGCCAGCAGCTTTGAACCCGGCAATGAGCAGTACTTC. Complete variable domain (other parts from reference TRBV7-2 and TRBJ2-4): GAGVSQSPSNKVTEKGKDVELRCDPISGHTALYWYRQSLGQGLEFLIYFQGNSAPDKSGLPSDRFSAERTGGSVSTLTIQRTQQEDSAVYLCASSFEPGNEQYFGAGTRLSVL.

The genes are TRBV24-1 and TRBJ1-1, with D possibly TRBD1 on 5 matching bases. CDR1 is KGHDR and CDR2 is SFDVKD in the germline V gene. CDR3 length: 15 residues. The V gene lost 3 bases and the J gene lost 1 base, with 11 bases spanning the gap. This CDR3 reads CATSDPTQGNTEAFF. In nucleotides, the CDR3 is TGTGCCACCAGTGATCCCACTCAGGGGAACACTGAAGCTTTCTTT.

The table lists this clonotype with many counts. CDR3 amino acids: CAISVSLLDRGFYEQYF. The CDR3 bases are TGTGCCATCAGTGTCAGTCTATTGGACAGGGGATTCTACGAGCAGTACTTC. The gene calls are TRBV10-3 and TRBJ2-7; 9 positions agree with TRBD1. J gave up 3 bases and V 4 bases, and 13 bases lay outside the gene matches. CDR1 and CDR2 (germline): ENHRY, SYGVKD. The CDR3 extends over 17 amino acids.

This clonotype has at least ten counts. The chain couples TRBV6-1 to TRBJ1-2, with D perhaps matching TRBD1 (6 bases). V was cut by 0 bases and J by 4 bases, with 12 bases left in between. Germline V gives CDR1 MNHNS, CDR2 SASEGT. This CDR3 region has 15 residues. The chain's CDR3 is CASSEAPGRGYGYTF. Here the CDR3 DNA reads TGTGCCAGCAGTGAAGCGCCAGGCAGGGGCTATGGCTACACCTTC.

There are many counts of this clonotype. The V call is TRBV19, the J call TRBJ1-1; 7 positions agree with TRBD1. With V trimmed by 6 bases and J by 0 bases, 4 bases remained unmatched. Germline V lookup: CDR1 LNHDA, CDR2 SQIVND (reference sequence). CDR3 size: 14 residues. The CDR3 protein is CASSGQVLNTEAFF. CDR3 DNA: TGTGCCAGTAGCGGACAGGTCTTGAACACTGAAGCTTTCTTT.

The chain carries TRBV7-8 and TRBJ2-7; no reliable D call. V was shortened by 6 bases and J by 1 base, with 16 bases between the two germline ends. This CDR3 contains 15 residues. Germline loops: CDR1 SGHVS, CDR2 FQNEAQ. CDR3 bases: TGTGCCAGCAGTCGAACACCGACCCTTTCCTACGAGCAGTACTTC. Protein: CASSRTPTLSYEQYF. Full variable domain (rest looked up from reference TRBV7-8 and TRBJ2-7): GAGVSQSPRYKVAKRGQDVALRCDPISGHVSLFWYQQALGQGPEFLTYFQNEAQLDKSGLPSDRFFAERPEGSVSTLKIQRTQQEDSAVYLCASSRTPTLSYEQYFGPGTRLTVT.

The CDR3 DNA follows: TGTGCCAGCAGTTTAGACCAGGTCTCCTACGAGCAGTACTTC. Amino acids: CASSLDQVSYEQYF. The chain has TRBV12-3 or TRBV12-4 and TRBJ2-7; no reliable D call. V was pared by 1 base and J by 0 bases, with 7 bases between. The CDR3 contains 14 residues.

Many counts were recorded for this clonotype. This chain joins TRBV18 and TRBJ1-1; 8 nucleotides align to TRBD1. The CDR3 has 15 residues. Germline values: CDR1 KGHSH, CDR2 LQKENI. V shed 3 bases and J 1 base; nucleotides not matched to a gene: 4. The CDR3 protein is CASSPWTGPNTEAFF. CDR3 bases: TGTGCCAGCTCACCCTGGACAGGGCCGAACACTGAAGCTTTCTTT.

The chain links TRBV28 to TRBJ2-1, with D unclear. Germline V gene data show CDR1 as MDHEN and CDR2 as SYDVKM. V lost 5 bases and J 10 bases, leaving 12 bases between the germline ends. This CDR3 is built from 12 residues. CDR3 protein: CASSASSYEQFF. CDR3 sequence (DNA): TGTGCCAGCAGTGCCAGTTCCTACGAGCAGTTCTTC.

This clonotype was counted many times. V gene TRBV2 combines with J gene TRBJ1-6; 7 bases are a match to TRBD1. CDR1 and CDR2 from the germline V gene are SNHLY and FYNNEI. This CDR3 is 14 amino acids long. V trimming: 6 bases; J trimming: 6 bases; junction bases outside the gene matches: 5. CDR3 DNA: TGTGCCAGCAGCCGGGACAGCCCTAATTCACCCCTCCACTTT. It yields the protein CASSRDSPNSPLHF.

This clonotype occurred many times. The J gene is TRBJ1-5, the V gene TRBV2; TRBD1 might be the D (5 bases). This CDR3 contains 16 residues. CDR1 is SNHLY, CDR2 FYNNEI, per germline. Between the trimmed V and J ends, which lost 6 bases and 0 bases, there was a span of 15 bases. In DNA form, the CDR3 reads TGTGCCAGCAGCATGTCCTGGACAAATAGCAATCAGCCCCAGCATTTT. Translated: CASSMSWTNSNQPQHF.

This clonotype has only a few counts. The chain carries TRBV27 and TRBJ1-5, with a possible D match to TRBD1 (6 bases). The CDR3 totals 15 residues. V gave up 6 bases and J gave up 0 bases, with 12 bases separating them. Germline CDR1 MNHEY, CDR2 SMNVEV (reference sequence). The CDR3 bases are TGTGCCAGCAGCACACTACAGGGTAGCAATCAGCCCCAGCATTTT. The encoded protein is CASSTLQGSNQPQHF.

This clonotype came up many times. The chain couples TRBV12-3 or TRBV12-4 to TRBJ1-6; D unresolved. V was shortened by 5 bases and J by 4 bases, with 6 bases between the two germline ends. This CDR3 spans 13 amino acids. The CDR3 spells CASSPRYNSPLHF. The CDR3 nucleotides read TGTGCCAGCAGTCCCAGGTATAATTCACCCCTCCACTTT.

This clonotype was seen a few times. The chain recombines TRBV12-5 with TRBJ1-3; 10 nucleotides agree with TRBD1. V gave up 6 bases and J gave up 3 bases; unmatched junction bases: 17. Germline CDR1 is LGHNT and CDR2 is FRNRAP. This CDR3 comprises 19 residues. The CDR3 DNA reads TGTGCTAGTGGACCTTTCAGGGACAGGGGATTTCTGGTTGGAAACACCATATATTTT. As protein: CASGPFRDRGFLVGNTIYF.

Ten or more counts support this clonotype. The genes are TRBV30 and TRBJ1-1; D is unresolved. Trimming cost V 0 bases and J 3 bases, with 8 bases left between them. Germline CDR1 reads GTSNPN; CDR2 reads SVGIG (reference sequence). The CDR3 spans 13 residues. CDR3 protein: CAWSVLGYTEAFF. The CDR3 coding sequence is TGTGCCTGGAGTGTATTAGGGTACACTGAAGCTTTCTTT.

This clonotype was seen a handful of times. The J gene is TRBJ1-1, the V gene TRBV20-1; 8 bases line up with TRBD1. CDR1 is DFQATT, CDR2 SNEGSKA, per germline (reference sequence). The junction had 3 bases not matched to a gene; V was cut back by 5 bases and J by 4 bases. This CDR3 is built from 12 residues. The CDR3 coding sequence is TGCAGTGCTTCTGACAGGGGCACTGAAGCTTTCTTT. Translation gives CSASDRGTEAFF.

The table lists this clonotype with a few counts. A much larger clone is a single base away; this may be a read error. The genes are TRBV28 and TRBJ1-3; tentatively, D is TRBD1 (6 bases). V lost 6 bases and J 2 bases, leaving 8 bases between the germline ends. CDR3 length: 13 amino acids. Germline V gives CDR1 MDHEN, CDR2 SYDVKM. CDR3 residues: CASSSGAGNTIYF. CDR3 DNA: TGTGCCAGCAGCTCAGGGGCTGGAAACACCATATATTTT.

This clonotype showed up many times. V is TRBV7-8 and J is TRBJ2-3; D is possibly TRBD1 (6 bases). The V gene's germline CDR1 is SGHVS and CDR2 FQNEAQ. Trimming left V 0 bases short and J 4 bases short, with 8 bases between. The CDR3 extends over 14 amino acids. As DNA, the CDR3 is TGTGCCAGCAGCTTAGCGACAGGTTCAGATACGCAGTATTTT. This gives the protein CASSLATGSDTQYF.